Listed below are T cell receptor beta chains from one sample, sequenced in a study of spatial heterogeneity in lung cancer. TCRdb ran MiXCR on the 5' RACE reads and lists one entry per CDR3 protein. Of about 75,000 distinct CDR3 sequences in the sample, less than 15% are singletons; the top ten hold more than 7%. The material was PBMCs, obtained at surgery. The receptors stem from a male donor with early-stage non-small cell lung cancer. Each CDR3 is given with its conserved first and last residue. The D gene is left open where the match is weak. Only some rows state a clone size, as once, few, many or a class for expanded clones.

d_call j_call v_call clone_size cdr3_nt cdr3_aa
. TRBJ1-5 TRBV2 few TGTGCCAGCAGCGGGGACGTTAGCAATCAGCCCCAGCATTTT CASSGDVSNQPQHF
. TRBJ2-7 TRBV29-1 . TGCAGCGCTTTACAGGGCCCCTACGAGCAGTACTTC CSALQGPYEQYF
. TRBJ1-1 TRBV4-2 . TGTGCCAGCAGCCAAGAGGGGGGGCAAATGAACACTGAAGCTTTCTTT CASSQEGGQMNTEAFF
TRBD2 TRBJ2-5 TRBV18 many TGTGCCAGCTCACACTCGGGACTAGCGGGTTTCCAAGAGACCCAGTACTTC CASSHSGLAGFQETQYF
TRBD2 TRBJ2-3 TRBV5-1 many TGCGCCAGCTTTCTAGCGGGGGGCACAGATACGCAGTATTTT CASFLAGGTDTQYF
TRBD1 TRBJ1-2 TRBV18 few TGTGCCAGCTCACGTGGACAGGGAAACTATGGCTACACCTTC CASSRGQGNYGYTF
TRBD1 TRBJ1-1 TRBV27 few TGTGCCAGCAGTTTAGGACAGGGATACACTGAAGCTTTCTTT CASSLGQGYTEAFF
. TRBJ1-2 TRBV7-9 many TGTGCCAGCAGCTTAAAGTTGCAGGGAAATGGCTACACCTTC CASSLKLQGNGYTF
TRBD1 TRBJ1-1 TRBV27 few TGTGCCAGCAGTTTGTGGACAGGGACGAACACTGAAGCTTTCTTT CASSLWTGTNTEAFF
. TRBJ1-3 TRBV23-1 few TGCGCCAGCAGTCTCAAGAGAACTCGGATCCAGGGAGATCCTCTCTCTGGAAACACCATATATTTT CASSLKRTRIQGDPLSGNTIYF
TRBD1 TRBJ2-7 TRBV28 many TGTGCCAGCAGTTTACGCACAGGGGGCTCCTACGAGCAGTACTTC CASSLRTGGSYEQYF
. TRBJ1-1 TRBV20-1 many TGCAGTGCCACCGGGAGGAACACTGAAGCTTTCTTT CSATGRNTEAFF
. TRBJ1-5 TRBV19 . TGTGCCAGTAGTATAGGTACGGCTCGACAGCCCCAGCATTTT CASSIGTARQPQHF
TRBD2 TRBJ2-1 TRBV6-2/TRBV6-3 few TGTGCCAGCAGTTACTCCAAGCGGGAGGGCCATTATGAGCAGTTCTTC CASSYSKREGHYEQFF
. TRBJ2-5 TRBV3-1 few TGTGCCAGCAGCCAGAGTCCCACGCAAGAGACCCAGTACTTC CASSQSPTQETQYF
. TRBJ2-1 TRBV6-6 . TGTGCCAGCAGTTACTTCGGAGATGAAAAAGGCAATGAGCAGTTCTTC CASSYFGDEKGNEQFF
. TRBJ2-1 TRBV5-1 few TGCGCCAGCAGCTCTTCCCCTTACAATGAGCAGTTCTTC CASSSSPYNEQFF
TRBD2 TRBJ2-5 TRBV24-1 . TGTGCCACCAGTGATATACTAGCGGGAGAGACCCAGTACTTC CATSDILAGETQYF
TRBD1 TRBJ1-5 TRBV19 . TGTGCCAGTAGTAGGGACAGGTATCAGCCCCAGCATTTT CASSRDRYQPQHF
. TRBJ1-2 TRBV7-9 . TGTGCCAGCAGCTTAGCGCGTGAGACTAGCTATGGCTACACCTTC CASSLARETSYGYTF
TRBD1 TRBJ1-2 TRBV7-9 . TGTGCCAGCAGCCAACAGACAGGGTACTATGGCTACACCTTC CASSQQTGYYGYTF
TRBD1 TRBJ2-1 TRBV6-5 . TGTGCCAGCAGTTACGAGGGACAGGGCTACAATGAGCAGTTCTTC CASSYEGQGYNEQFF
TRBD2 TRBJ2-1 TRBV7-2 few TGTGCCAGCAGCTTAGCTTTAGCGGGAGGGTTCTACAATGAGCAGTTCTTC CASSLALAGGFYNEQFF
TRBD2 TRBJ2-5 TRBV10-3 few TGTGCCGCCACTAGCGGGAGCGGTGAGACCCAGTACTTC CAATSGSGETQYF
. TRBJ2-7 TRBV27 . TGTGCCAGCAGCCCTAGGGGGGGACCGTCCTACGAGCAGTACTTC CASSPRGGPSYEQYF
. TRBJ1-3 TRBV25-1 few TGTGCCAGCAGTGAAGCGGACACCAGAAACACCATATATTTT CASSEADTRNTIYF